The subject of this entry is one T cell receptor beta chain. Antigen: not known. The sample comes from a study of T cell repertoires in cytomegalovirus infection. In the study overall: It can be stated that public TCR beta signatures indicated CMV infection as well as a matching HLA type.

TCRdb itself ran the reads through MiXCR, one entry per CDR3 protein. The sample holds some 800,000 distinct CDR3 sequences, roughly 28% seen once. The germline V gene has CDR1 DFQATT and CDR2 SNEGSKA (reference sequence). The CDR3 spans 13 residues. V was pared by 0 bases and J by 1 base, with 7 bases between. Study-wide findings and caveats: Across the ex vivo response, the dominant clonotypes were HLA-C-restricted CMV-specific TCR beta clonotypes. Cumulative frequency of public TCR beta families picked out carriers of CMV plus the relevant HLA.

The material was cultured CD8+ T cells from PBMCs, obtained from culture after CMV antigen stimulation. V gene TRBV20-1 combines with J gene TRBJ2-7; no definite D call. This clonotype originated in a human donor in good health (CMV status not recorded). Some clones in this sample may be carry-over from other donors' samples. CDR3 sequence reads: CSARDSGSYEQYF. CDR3 in DNA: TGCAGTGCTAGAGATTCCGGTTCCTACGAGCAGTACTTC.